This TCR beta chain was retrieved from a study of graft-versus-host responses after intestinal transplantation. The method was immunoSEQ multiplex PCR; TCRdb's version includes in-frame clones alone and lacks a portion of them. The sample consists of about 110,000 clones, over 85% of them appearing once. In the case of this clone: The antigen remains unidentified. At one end the junction does not follow the germline gene, possibly because of a read error.

CDR3 length: 13 amino acids. Looked up from germline, CDR1 is SSHAT and CDR2 is FNYEAQ (reference sequence). The source of this sequence is a human donor who received an intestinal transplant. Sequenced material: unstimulated CD8+ T cells sorted from spleen or lymph node cells, taken before intestinal transplant. The chain uses TRBV7-7 and TRBJ2-2, with D hard to call. The CDR3 DNA sequence: TGTGCTAGCAGCTTAGCAGATACCGGGGAGCTGTTTTTT. Translation gives CASSLADTGELFF.